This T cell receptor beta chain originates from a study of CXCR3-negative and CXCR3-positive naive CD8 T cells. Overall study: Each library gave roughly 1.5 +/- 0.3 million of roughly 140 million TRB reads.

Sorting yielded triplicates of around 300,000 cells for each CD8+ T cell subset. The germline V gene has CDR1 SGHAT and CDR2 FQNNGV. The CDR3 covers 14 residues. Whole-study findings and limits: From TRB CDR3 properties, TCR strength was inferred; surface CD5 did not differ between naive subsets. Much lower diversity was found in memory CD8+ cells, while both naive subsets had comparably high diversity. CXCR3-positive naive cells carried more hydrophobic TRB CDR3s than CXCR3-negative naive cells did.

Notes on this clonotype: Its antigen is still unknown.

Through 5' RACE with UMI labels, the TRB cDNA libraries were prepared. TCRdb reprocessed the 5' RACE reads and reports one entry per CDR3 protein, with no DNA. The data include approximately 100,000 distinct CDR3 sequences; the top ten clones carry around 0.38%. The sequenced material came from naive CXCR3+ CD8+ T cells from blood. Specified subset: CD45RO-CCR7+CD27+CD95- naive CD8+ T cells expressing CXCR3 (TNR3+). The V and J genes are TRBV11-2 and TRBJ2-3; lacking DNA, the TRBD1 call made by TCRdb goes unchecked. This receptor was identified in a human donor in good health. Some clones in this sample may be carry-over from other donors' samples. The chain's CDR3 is CASSLGPGENTQYF.